Given below is one TCR beta chain in context. Its specificity is unknown. Trimming left V 5 bases short and J 4 bases short, with 14 bases between. The germline CDR1 and CDR2 sequences are LNHDA and SQIVND (reference sequence). The CDR3 is made up of 14 amino acids. The data stem from a study of cytomegalovirus exposure and HLA in healthy donors. Study conclusions and caveats: It was reported that the classifier diagnosed cytomegalovirus status with high specificity and sensitivity in both the original and validation cohorts. Most observed TCR sequences were rare, whereas some public TCRs were detected in many donors. Later genetic work tied a missense DCLRE1C variant to beta-chain V and J trimming.

The PCR contained 60 Vbeta and 13 Jbeta primers. Generated by immunoSEQ multiplex PCR, the TCRdb table keeps only in-frame clones and is missing some. The sample has 120,000 or so clones; about 15% are singletons. The source material was PBMCs. This clonotype was sampled from a female donor in good health and CMV-seropositive. The rearrangement links TRBV19 to TRBJ1-2; D might be TRBD1 (6 bases). CDR3 protein: CASSFRQESYGYTF. In nucleotides, the CDR3 is TGTGCCAGTAGTTTCCGACAGGAGTCCTATGGCTACACCTTC.